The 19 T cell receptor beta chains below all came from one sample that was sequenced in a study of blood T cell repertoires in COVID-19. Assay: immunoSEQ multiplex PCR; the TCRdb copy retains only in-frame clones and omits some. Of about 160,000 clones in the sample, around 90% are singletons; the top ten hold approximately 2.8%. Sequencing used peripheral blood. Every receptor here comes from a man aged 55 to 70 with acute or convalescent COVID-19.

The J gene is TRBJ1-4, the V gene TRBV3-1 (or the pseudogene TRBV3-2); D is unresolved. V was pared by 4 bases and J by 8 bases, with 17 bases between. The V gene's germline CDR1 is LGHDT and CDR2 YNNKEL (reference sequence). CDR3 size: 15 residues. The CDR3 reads CASSRKAREREKLFF. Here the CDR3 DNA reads TGTGCCAGCAGCCGGAAAGCGAGAGAACGGGAAAAACTGTTTTTT.

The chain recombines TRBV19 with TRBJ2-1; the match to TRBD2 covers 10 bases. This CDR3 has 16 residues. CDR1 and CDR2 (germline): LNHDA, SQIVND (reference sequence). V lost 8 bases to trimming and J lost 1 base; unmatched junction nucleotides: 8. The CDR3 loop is CASHPASGGSYNEQFF. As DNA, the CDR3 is TGTGCCAGTCACCCAGCTAGCGGGGGATCCTACAATGAGCAGTTCTTC.

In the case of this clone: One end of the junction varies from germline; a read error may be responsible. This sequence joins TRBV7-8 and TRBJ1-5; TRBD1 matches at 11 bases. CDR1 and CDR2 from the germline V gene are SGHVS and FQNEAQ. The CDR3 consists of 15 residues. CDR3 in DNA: TGTGCCAGCAGCTCCGGACAGGGGGCATTTCAGCCTCAGCATTTT. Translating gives CASSSGQGAFQPQHF.

The DNA for the CDR3 is TGTGCCAGCAGCCACAGGGGCAGGGCTTCACCCCTCCACTTT. Encoded protein: CASSHRGRASPLHF. V is TRBV14 and J is TRBJ1-6, with TRBD1 as a possible D gene (6 bases). Germline-derived CDR1 and CDR2 are SGHDN and FVKESK. V was clipped by 3 bases and J by 9 bases, with 12 bases between them. The CDR3 extends over 14 amino acids.

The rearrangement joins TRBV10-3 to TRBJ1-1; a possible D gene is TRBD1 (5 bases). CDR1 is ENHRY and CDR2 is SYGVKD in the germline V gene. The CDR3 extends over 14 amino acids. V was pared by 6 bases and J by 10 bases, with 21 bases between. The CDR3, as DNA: TGTGCCATCAGGTCAACTCAAGGGAGGGGTGCAGCTTTCTTT. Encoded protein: CAIRSTQGRGAAFF.

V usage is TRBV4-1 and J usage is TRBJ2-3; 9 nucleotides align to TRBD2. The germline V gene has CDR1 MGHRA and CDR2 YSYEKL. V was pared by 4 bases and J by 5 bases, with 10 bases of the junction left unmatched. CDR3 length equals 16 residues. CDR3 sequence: CASSPIAGAWGDTQYF. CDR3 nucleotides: TGCGCCAGCAGCCCAATAGCGGGGGCCTGGGGAGATACGCAGTATTTT.

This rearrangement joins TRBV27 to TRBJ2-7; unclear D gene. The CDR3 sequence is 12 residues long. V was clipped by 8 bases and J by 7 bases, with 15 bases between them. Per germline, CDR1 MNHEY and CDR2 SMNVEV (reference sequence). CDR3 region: CASFAATREQYF. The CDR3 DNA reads TGTGCCAGCTTCGCGGCCACCCGAGAGCAGTACTTC.

The CDR3, as DNA: TGTGCCAGCTCAGGGGGGAAGGATCAGCCCCAGCATTTT. Translation: CASSGGKDQPQHF. The chain uses TRBV18 and TRBJ1-5, with a tentative D call TRBD1 (5 bases). Trimming took off 5 bases at V and 5 bases at J, with 10 bases between the two ends. The CDR3 runs 13 residues. In germline, CDR1 is KGHSH, CDR2 LQKENI.

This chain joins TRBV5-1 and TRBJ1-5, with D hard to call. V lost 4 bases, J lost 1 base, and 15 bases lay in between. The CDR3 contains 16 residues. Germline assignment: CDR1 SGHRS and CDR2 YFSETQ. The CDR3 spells CASSPSPVVSNQPQHF. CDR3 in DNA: TGCGCCAGCAGCCCCTCCCCGGTAGTGAGCAATCAGCCCCAGCATTTT. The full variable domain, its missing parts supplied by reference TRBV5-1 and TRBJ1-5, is KAGVTQTPRYLIKTRGQQVTLSCSPISGHRSVSWYQQTPGQGLQFLFEYFSETQRNKGNFPGRFSGRQFSNSRSEMNVSTLELGDSALYLCASSPSPVVSNQPQHFGDGTRLSIL.

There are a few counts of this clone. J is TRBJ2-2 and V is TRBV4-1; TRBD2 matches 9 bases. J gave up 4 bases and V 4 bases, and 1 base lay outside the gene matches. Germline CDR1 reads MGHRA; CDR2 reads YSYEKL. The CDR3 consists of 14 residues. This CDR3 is CASSRGGGTGELFF. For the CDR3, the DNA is TGCGCCAGCAGCCGCGGGGGGGGCACCGGGGAGCTGTTTTTT.

CDR3 protein: CASSQDPIGITGDETDTQYF. The CDR3 DNA is TGCGCCAGCAGCCAAGATCCGATAGGGATCACAGGGGACGAAACAGATACGCAGTATTTT. The V gene is TRBV4-1, the J gene TRBJ2-3; 7 nucleotides agree with TRBD1. V shed 0 bases, J shed 3 bases, and the junction held 18 bases outside the gene matches. In germline, CDR1 is MGHRA, CDR2 YSYEKL. CDR3 length equals 20 residues.

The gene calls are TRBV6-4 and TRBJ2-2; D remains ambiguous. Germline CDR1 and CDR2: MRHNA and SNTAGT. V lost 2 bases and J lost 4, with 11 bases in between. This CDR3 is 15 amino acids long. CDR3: CASSDQSAGTGELFF. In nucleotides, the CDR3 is TGTGCCAGCAGTGACCAAAGCGCCGGCACCGGGGAGCTGTTTTTT.

The CDR3 region has the DNA TGTGCCAGCAGCTTAGAGAGGTCAGGGGGAGCTTTCTTT. Translating gives CASSLERSGGAFF. The chain employs TRBV11-2 and TRBJ1-1; 7 bases fit TRBD1. V dropped 0 bases and J dropped 10; count of bases not matched to a gene: 5. Germline values: CDR1 SGHAT, CDR2 FQNNGV. CDR3 length: 13 amino acids.

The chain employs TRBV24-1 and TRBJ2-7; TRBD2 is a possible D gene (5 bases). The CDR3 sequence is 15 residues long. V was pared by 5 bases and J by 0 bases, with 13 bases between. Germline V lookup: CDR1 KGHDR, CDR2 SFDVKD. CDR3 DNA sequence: TGTGCCACCAGTGCAGGACTGGAAAGCTCCTACGAGCAGTACTTC. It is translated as CATSAGLESSYEQYF.

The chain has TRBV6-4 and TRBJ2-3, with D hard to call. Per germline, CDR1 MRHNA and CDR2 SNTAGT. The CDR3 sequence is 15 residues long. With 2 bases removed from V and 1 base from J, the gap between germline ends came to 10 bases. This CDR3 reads CASSDRPSGTDTQYF. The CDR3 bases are TGTGCCAGCAGTGACCGTCCTTCGGGCACAGATACGCAGTATTTT.

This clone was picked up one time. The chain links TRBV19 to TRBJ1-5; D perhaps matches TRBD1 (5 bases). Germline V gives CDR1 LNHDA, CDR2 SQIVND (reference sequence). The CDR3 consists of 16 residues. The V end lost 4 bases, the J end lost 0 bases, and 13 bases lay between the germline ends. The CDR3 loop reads CASSTGRADSNQPQHF. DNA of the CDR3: TGTGCCAGTAGTACAGGGAGGGCGGATAGCAATCAGCCCCAGCATTTT. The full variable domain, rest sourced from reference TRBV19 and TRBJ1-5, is DGGITQSPKYLFRKEGQNVTLSCEQNLNHDAMYWYRQDPGQGLRLIYYSQIVNDFQKGDIAEGYSVSREKKESFPLTVTSAQKNPTAFYLCASSTGRADSNQPQHFGDGTRLSIL.

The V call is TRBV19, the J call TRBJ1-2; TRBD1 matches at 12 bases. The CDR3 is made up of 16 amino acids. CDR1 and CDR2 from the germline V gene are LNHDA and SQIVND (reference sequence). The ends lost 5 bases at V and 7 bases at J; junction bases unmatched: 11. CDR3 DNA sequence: TGTGCCAGTAGTCCCCAACGGGGACAGGGGGCTTTTGGCTACACCTTC. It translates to CASSPQRGQGAFGYTF.

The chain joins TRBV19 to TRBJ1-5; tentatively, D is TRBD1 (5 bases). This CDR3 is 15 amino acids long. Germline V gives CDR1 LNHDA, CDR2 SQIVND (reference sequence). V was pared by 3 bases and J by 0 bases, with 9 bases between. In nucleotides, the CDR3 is TGTGCCAGTAGTATCCGCACAGGTAGCAATCAGCCCCAGCATTTT. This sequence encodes CASSIRTGSNQPQHF.

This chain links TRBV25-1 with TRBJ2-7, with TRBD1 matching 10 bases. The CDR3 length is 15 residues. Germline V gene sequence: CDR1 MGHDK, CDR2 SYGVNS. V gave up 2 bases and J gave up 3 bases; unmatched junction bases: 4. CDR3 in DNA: TGTGCCAGCAGTGAACGGGACAGGGGTATCTACGAGCAGTACTTC. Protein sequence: CASSERDRGIYEQYF.